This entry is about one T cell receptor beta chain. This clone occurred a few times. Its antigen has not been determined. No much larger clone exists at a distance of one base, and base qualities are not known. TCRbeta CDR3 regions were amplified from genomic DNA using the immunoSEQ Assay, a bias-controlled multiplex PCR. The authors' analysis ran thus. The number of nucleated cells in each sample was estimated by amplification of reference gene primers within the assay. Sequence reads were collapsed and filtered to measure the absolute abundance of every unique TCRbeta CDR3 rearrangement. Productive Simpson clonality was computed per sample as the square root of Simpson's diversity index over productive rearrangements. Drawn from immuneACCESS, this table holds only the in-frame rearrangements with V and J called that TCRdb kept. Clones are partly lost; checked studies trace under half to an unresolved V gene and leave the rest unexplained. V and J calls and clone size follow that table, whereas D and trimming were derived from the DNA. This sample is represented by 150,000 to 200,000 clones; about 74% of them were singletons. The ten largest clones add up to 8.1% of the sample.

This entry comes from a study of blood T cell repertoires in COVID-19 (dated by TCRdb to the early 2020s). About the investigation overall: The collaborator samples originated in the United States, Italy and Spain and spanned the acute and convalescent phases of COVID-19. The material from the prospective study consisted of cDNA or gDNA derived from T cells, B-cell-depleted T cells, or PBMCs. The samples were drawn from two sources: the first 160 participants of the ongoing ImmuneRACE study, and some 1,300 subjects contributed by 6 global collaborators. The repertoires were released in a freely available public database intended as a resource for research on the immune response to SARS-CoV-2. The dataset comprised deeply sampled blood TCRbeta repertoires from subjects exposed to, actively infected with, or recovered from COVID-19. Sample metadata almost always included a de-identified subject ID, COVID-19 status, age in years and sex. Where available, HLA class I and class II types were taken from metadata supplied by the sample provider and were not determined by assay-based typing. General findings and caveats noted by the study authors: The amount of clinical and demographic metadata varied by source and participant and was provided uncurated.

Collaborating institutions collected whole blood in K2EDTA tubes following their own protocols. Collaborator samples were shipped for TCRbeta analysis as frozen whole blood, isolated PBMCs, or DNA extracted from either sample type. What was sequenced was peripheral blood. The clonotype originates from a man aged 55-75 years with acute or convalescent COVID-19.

The sequenced DNA is TGTGCCAGCAGCGTAGCGGGGGCAACCTACGAGCAGTACTTC. It translates as CASSVAGATYEQYF. The receptor chain draws on TRBV27 and TRBJ2-7; TRBD2 fits 9 bases in the junction. Reading the germline V gene (reference sequence) gives CDR1 MNHEY and CDR2 SMNVEV. Measured from the cysteine to the phenylalanine, the CDR3 is 14 residues long. The retained sequence is limited to the CDR3, 42 bases, with the frame set at the first base. Trimming leaves V shorter by 6 bases and J shorter by 2 bases, with the junction holding 5 bases beyond the gene matches.